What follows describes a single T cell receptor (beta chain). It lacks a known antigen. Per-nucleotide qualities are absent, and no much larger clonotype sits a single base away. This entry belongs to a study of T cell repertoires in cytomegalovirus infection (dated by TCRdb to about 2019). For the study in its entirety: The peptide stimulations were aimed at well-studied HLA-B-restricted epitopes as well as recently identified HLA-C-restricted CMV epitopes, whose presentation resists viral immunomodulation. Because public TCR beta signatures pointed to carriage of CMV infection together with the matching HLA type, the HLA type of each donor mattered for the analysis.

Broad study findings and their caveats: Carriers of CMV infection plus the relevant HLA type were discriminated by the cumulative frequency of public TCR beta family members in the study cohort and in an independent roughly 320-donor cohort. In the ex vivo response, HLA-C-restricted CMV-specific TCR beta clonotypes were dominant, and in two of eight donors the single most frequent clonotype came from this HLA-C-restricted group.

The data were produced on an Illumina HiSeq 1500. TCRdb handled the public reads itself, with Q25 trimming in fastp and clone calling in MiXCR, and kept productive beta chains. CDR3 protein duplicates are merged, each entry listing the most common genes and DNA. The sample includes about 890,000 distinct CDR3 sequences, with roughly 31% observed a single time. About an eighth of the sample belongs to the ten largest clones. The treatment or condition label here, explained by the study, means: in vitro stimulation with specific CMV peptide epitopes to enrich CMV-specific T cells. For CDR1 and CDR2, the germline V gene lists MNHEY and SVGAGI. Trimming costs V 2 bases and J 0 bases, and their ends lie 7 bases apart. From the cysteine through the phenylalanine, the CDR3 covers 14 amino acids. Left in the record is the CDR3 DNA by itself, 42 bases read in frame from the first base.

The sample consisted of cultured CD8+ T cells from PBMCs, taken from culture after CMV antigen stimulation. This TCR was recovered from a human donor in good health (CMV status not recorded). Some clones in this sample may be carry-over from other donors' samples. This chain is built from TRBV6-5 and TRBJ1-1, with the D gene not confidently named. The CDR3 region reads CASSYLPLNTEAFF. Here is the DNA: TGTGCCAGCAGTTACCTTCCTCTGAACACTGAAGCTTTCTTT.